These T cell receptor beta chains were read from a single sample in a study of cytomegalovirus exposure and HLA in healthy donors. The table came from immunoSEQ multiplex PCR; TCRdb's copy has only in-frame clones and leaves some out. The data contain 160,000 or so clones, less than 90% of them seen just once; the ten biggest clones take up approximately 6.5%. The sequenced sample consisted of PBMCs. These receptors all stem from a male donor in good health and CMV-seropositive. Each CDR3 is given with its conserved first and last residue. D genes are given only for firm matches. Size tells how often a clone was seen (once, few, many) or the class of an expanded clone, and some rows leave it out.

D: .; V: TRBV19; size: .; J: TRBJ1-2; CDR3: CASSYEASINYGYTF; DNA: TGTGCCAGCTCTTATGAAGCTTCGATTAACTATGGCTACACCTTC
D: .; V: TRBV7-2; size: .; J: TRBJ2-2; CDR3: CASSSGQITGELFF; DNA: TGTGCCAGCAGCAGTGGACAGATTACCGGGGAGCTGTTTTTT
D: TRBD1; V: TRBV11-1; size: .; J: TRBJ1-1; CDR3: CASSWDRGKTEAFF; DNA: TGTGCCAGCAGTTGGGACAGGGGAAAGACTGAAGCTTTCTTT
D: TRBD2; V: TRBV6-1; size: .; J: TRBJ2-7; CDR3: CASSGGLAGAYEQYF; DNA: TGTGCCAGCAGTGGAGGGCTAGCGGGGGCCTACGAGCAGTACTTC
D: .; V: TRBV29-1; size: .; J: TRBJ2-2; CDR3: CSVVAGSTNTGELFF; DNA: TGCAGCGTCGTAGCAGGGTCCACGAACACCGGGGAGCTGTTTTTT
D: TRBD2; V: TRBV6-5; size: .; J: TRBJ2-7; CDR3: CASRHSGLAVYEQYF; DNA: TGTGCCAGCAGACATTCGGGACTAGCGGTGTACGAGCAGTACTTC
D: .; V: TRBV10-3; size: .; J: TRBJ1-2; CDR3: CAISESDLRAVDGYTF; DNA: TGTGCCATCAGTGAGTCGGACCTCAGGGCGGTGGACGGCTACACCTTC
D: .; V: TRBV28; size: .; J: TRBJ2-7; CDR3: CASSFGHQSEQYF; DNA: TGTGCCAGCAGTTTTGGGCACCAGAGCGAGCAGTACTTC
D: TRBD2; V: TRBV27; size: .; J: TRBJ2-7; CDR3: CASSSYPAANRLAGVSYEQYF; DNA: TGTGCCAGCAGTTCATACCCAGCGGCGAATCGACTAGCGGGAGTTTCCTACGAGCAGTACTTC
D: TRBD2; V: TRBV10-3; size: once; J: TRBJ2-1; CDR3: CAISESSAGGYNEQFF; DNA: TGTGCCATCAGTGAGTCGAGTGCGGGAGGGTACAATGAGCAGTTCTTC
D: TRBD1; V: TRBV13; size: .; J: TRBJ2-7; CDR3: CASSPGTGAYEQYF; DNA: TGTGCCAGCAGTCCCGGGACAGGGGCCTACGAGCAGTACTTC